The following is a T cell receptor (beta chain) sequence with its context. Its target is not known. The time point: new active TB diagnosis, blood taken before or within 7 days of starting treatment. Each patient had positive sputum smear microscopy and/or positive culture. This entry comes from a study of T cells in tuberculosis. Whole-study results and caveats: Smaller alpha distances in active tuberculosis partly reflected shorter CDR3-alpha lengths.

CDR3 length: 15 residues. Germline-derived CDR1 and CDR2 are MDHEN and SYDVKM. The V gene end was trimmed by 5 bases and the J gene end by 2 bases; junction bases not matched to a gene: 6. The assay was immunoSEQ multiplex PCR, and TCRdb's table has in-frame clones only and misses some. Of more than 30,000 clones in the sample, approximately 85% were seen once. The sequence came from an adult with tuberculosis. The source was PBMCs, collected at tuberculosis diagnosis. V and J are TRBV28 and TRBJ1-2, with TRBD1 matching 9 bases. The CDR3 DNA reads TGTGCCAGCAGTGGGGGGGACAGGGTAAACTATGGCTACACCTTC. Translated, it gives CASSGGDRVNYGYTF.